The rows below give T cell receptor beta chains drawn from one sample of a study of T cell changes during pregnancy in multiple sclerosis. The method was immunoSEQ multiplex PCR; TCRdb's version includes in-frame clones alone and lacks a portion of them. This sample yields about 80,000 clones, of which 92% are seen a single time; 1.4% belongs to the top ten. This sample comprised peripheral blood, obtained before pregnancy. These receptors originate from a female donor with multiple sclerosis, enrolled in a pregnancy study. Both conserved end residues are part of each CDR3. D genes are given only for firm matches. Clone size is shown for a subset of rows, as once, few, many or a class of expanded clone.

j_gene: TRBJ2-1; abundance: -; v_gene: TRBV6-1; d_gene: -; CDR3nt: TGTGTCAGCAGTGATTCGGTAGAGGAGCAGTTCTTC; CDR3aa: CVSSDSVEEQFF
j_gene: TRBJ1-3; abundance: -; v_gene: TRBV11-2; d_gene: -; CDR3nt: TGTGCCAGCAGCCCTGGGACAATAAACACCATATATTTT; CDR3aa: CASSPGTINTIYF
j_gene: TRBJ2-1; abundance: -; v_gene: TRBV7-3; d_gene: TRBD2; CDR3nt: TGTGCCAGCAGCGCGGGACTAGCGGGGGGAAGTGAGCAGTTCTTC; CDR3aa: CASSAGLAGGSEQFF
j_gene: TRBJ2-1; abundance: once; v_gene: TRBV5-4; d_gene: TRBD2; CDR3nt: TGTGCCGCCACCGGGGGGGGCTCCTACAATGAGCAGTTCTTC; CDR3aa: CAATGGGSYNEQFF
j_gene: TRBJ1-2; abundance: -; v_gene: TRBV27; d_gene: -; CDR3nt: TGTGCCAGCAGTTCAGGGCAGGTGTTGGATGGCTACACCTTC; CDR3aa: CASSSGQVLDGYTF
j_gene: TRBJ2-7; abundance: -; v_gene: TRBV7-9; d_gene: TRBD1; CDR3nt: TGTGCCAGCAGCTTGGAAGACAGGGAATACGAGCAGTACTTC; CDR3aa: CASSLEDREYEQYF
j_gene: TRBJ1-5; abundance: -; v_gene: TRBV2; d_gene: -; CDR3nt: TGTGCCAGCAGTCGTAATCGTCAGCCCCAGCATTTT; CDR3aa: CASSRNRQPQHF
j_gene: TRBJ2-7; abundance: -; v_gene: TRBV19; d_gene: -; CDR3nt: TGTGCCAGTAGTATACAACAGGGTACCTACGAGCAGTACTTC; CDR3aa: CASSIQQGTYEQYF
j_gene: TRBJ2-2; abundance: -; v_gene: TRBV5-1; d_gene: TRBD2; CDR3nt: TGCGCCAGCAGCGGATACCTAGCGGGGGGGCCGGGCACCGGGGAGCTGTTTTTT; CDR3aa: CASSGYLAGGPGTGELFF
j_gene: TRBJ2-5; abundance: -; v_gene: TRBV10-1; d_gene: -; CDR3nt: TGCGCCAGCAGTGAGGCAGGGGCCAGGAACTTC; CDR3aa: CASSEAGARNF